The T cell receptor beta chain described here comes from a study of blood T cell repertoires in COVID-19. Study as a whole: The origin of the acute and convalescent COVID-19 samples was the United States, Italy and Spain.

Participants were aged roughly 18 to 89 years from 20 to 30 US areas. Source study methods: Quantification of nucleated cells was approximated via reference gene primer amplification. Data came from immunoSEQ multiplex PCR; TCRdb stores just in-frame clones and leaves some out. That table is the source of V, J and clone size, and D and trimming were worked out from the DNA. The table has a few hundred thousand clones, more than 85% seen once; the top ten hold roughly 3.7%. CDR1 and CDR2 (germline): LNHDA, SQIVND (reference sequence). The V and J ends lost 2 bases and 6 bases respectively, with 11 bases between them. CDR3 length: 13 amino acids.

The chain uses TRBV19 and TRBJ2-7, with D possibly matching TRBD1 (6 bases). Material: PBMCs or T cells enriched from blood (not recorded which). This receptor was taken from a woman aged 25 to 39 who had recovered from COVID-19. DNA for the CDR3: TGTGCCAGTAGTATAAACACAGGGACCGAGCAGTACTTC. Protein: CASSINTGTEQYF.